This passage covers 4 T cell receptor beta chains from one sample sequenced in a study of blood T cell repertoires in COVID-19. Produced via immunoSEQ multiplex PCR; TCRdb's table is partial and in-frame only. The data show 80,000 or so clones, 80% seen once. Sequencing input: peripheral blood. These receptors came from a woman aged 70-85 years with acute or convalescent COVID-19.

The chain joins TRBV6-5 to TRBJ2-1; 9 bases line up with TRBD2. The ends lost 2 bases at V and 9 bases at J; junction bases unmatched: 5. The CDR3 runs to 14 residues. The germline V gene has CDR1 MNHEY and CDR2 SVGAGI. In DNA, the CDR3 is TGTGCCAGCAGTTACGGGCTAGCGGGGAGTGAGCAGTTCTTC. This sequence encodes CASSYGLAGSEQFF.

This chain links TRBV14 with TRBJ2-5; the D gene is possibly TRBD1 (6 bases). The CDR3 spans 19 residues. Trimming pared 0 bases from V and 4 bases from J, leaving 24 bases between. Germline CDR1 SGHDN, CDR2 FVKESK. CDR3 sequence reads: CASSQDRGPGHTFRETQYF. In DNA form, the CDR3 reads TGTGCCAGCAGCCAAGATCGCGGACCGGGACACACTTTCAGAGAGACCCAGTACTTC.

The chain is built from TRBV10-3 and TRBJ1-1; 10 bases fit TRBD1. Germline CDR1 ENHRY, CDR2 SYGVKD. This CDR3 is built from 13 residues. Losses at the gene ends were 6 bases for V and 4 bases for J; bases not matched to a gene: 2. CDR3 in DNA: TGTGCCATCAGGGACAGGGGGGCCACTGAAGCTTTCTTT. Its translation: CAIRDRGATEAFF.

The gene calls are TRBV3-1 (or the pseudogene TRBV3-2) and TRBJ1-4; 9 bases are a match to TRBD1. This CDR3 comprises 15 residues. V trimming: 2 bases; J trimming: 7 bases; junction bases outside the gene matches: 5. CDR1 LGHDT and CDR2 YNNKEL come from the germline V gene (reference sequence). CDR3 protein: CASSQMLTGGEKLFF. The CDR3 DNA is TGTGCCAGCAGCCAAATGCTGACAGGGGGTGAAAAACTGTTTTTT.